Reported below is one T cell receptor beta chain. Its antigen remains unidentified. The unexposed donors gave CD4+ T cells in about 2011-2018, prior to COVID-19. After roughly 9 days of culture, CD4+ T cells were isolated. Cells permitting, SARS-CoV-2 S/N and four cold-coronavirus spikes were tested on unexposed-donor CD4+ T cells. Cultures received half-medium IL-2 refreshes on days 3 and 7. Using immunoSEQ multiplex PCR, the repertoire was profiled, and TCRdb retains in-frame clones only, with some absent. Counted here are 15,000 or so clones, 82% occurring once; the ten biggest clones make up around 31%. The source of the sample is a study of CD4 T cells in relation to SARS-CoV-2 and coronaviruses. This CDR3 has 13 residues. V gave up 3 bases and J gave up 8 bases, with 10 bases separating them. CDR1 is LNHDA, CDR2 SQIVND, per germline (reference sequence).

The receptor was isolated from a human donor in good health. The chain carries TRBV19 and TRBJ1-4; no firm D call. Specimen: CD4+ T cells from PBMCs, cultured in vitro. The CDR3 loop is CASSIGGGEKLFF. The CDR3 DNA is TGTGCCAGTAGTATTGGTGGAGGGGAAAAACTGTTTTTT.